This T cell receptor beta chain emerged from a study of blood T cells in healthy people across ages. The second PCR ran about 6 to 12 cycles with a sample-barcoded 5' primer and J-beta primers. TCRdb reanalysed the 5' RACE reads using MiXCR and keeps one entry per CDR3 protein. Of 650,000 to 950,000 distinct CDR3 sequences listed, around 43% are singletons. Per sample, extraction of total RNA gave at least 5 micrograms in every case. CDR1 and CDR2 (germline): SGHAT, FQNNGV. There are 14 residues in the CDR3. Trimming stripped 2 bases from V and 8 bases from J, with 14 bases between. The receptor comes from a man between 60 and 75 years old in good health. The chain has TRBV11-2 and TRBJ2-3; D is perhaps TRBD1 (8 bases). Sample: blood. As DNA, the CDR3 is TGTGCCAGCAGCTTAAATAACAGGGGGGGTACGCAGTATTTT. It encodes CASSLNNRGGTQYF.